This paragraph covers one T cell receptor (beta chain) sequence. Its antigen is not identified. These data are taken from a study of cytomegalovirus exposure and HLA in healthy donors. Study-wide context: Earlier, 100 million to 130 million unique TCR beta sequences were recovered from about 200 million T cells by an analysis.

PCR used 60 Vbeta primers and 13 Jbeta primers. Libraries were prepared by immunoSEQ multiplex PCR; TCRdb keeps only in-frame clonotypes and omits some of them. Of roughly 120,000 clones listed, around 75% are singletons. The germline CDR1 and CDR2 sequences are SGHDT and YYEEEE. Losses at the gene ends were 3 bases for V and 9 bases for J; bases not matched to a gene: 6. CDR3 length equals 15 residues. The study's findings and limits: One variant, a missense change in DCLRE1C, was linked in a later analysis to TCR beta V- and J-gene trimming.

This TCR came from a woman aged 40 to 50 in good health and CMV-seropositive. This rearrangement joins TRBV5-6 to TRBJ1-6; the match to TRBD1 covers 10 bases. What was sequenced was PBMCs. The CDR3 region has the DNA TGTGCCAGCAGCTATTCCGGGACAGGGGTTTCACCCCTCCACTTT. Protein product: CASSYSGTGVSPLHF.